This T cell receptor beta chain was retrieved from a study of shared clonotypes between healthy human individuals. Background on the study: Three plates each covered CD4 naive and memory; CD8 naive two, CD8 memory one.

Points from the study as a whole: Clonotype sharing among donors, it was expected, would be affected by sequencing depth. The sharing of approximately 5.1% of naive CD4 clonotypes was seen across a handful of donors.

Sorted-subset replicate PCRs used around 200 ng of genomic DNA. This amount corresponded to some 32,000 T cell genomes. Generated by immunoSEQ multiplex PCR, the TCRdb table keeps only in-frame clones and is missing some. The sample has over 2 million clones; roughly 94% are singletons. Of note for this clone: Its target is not known.

Germline V gene data show CDR1 as SEHNR and CDR2 as FQNEAQ (reference sequence). The CDR3 extends over 15 amino acids. Trimming took 1 base from V and 0 from J, leaving 8 bases between them. This clonotype originated in a man aged 18-30 years in good health. The source material was naive CD4+ T cells sorted from blood. Subset described: CD45RA+ positively selected. V usage is TRBV7-9 and J usage is TRBJ2-3, with D perhaps TRBD2 (5 bases). CDR3 sequence: CASSLDGVSTDTQYF. The CDR3 region has the DNA TGTGCCAGCAGCTTAGACGGGGTTAGCACAGATACGCAGTATTTT.